This TCR beta chain was retrieved from a study of T cell changes during pregnancy in multiple sclerosis (dated by TCRdb to about 2019). For the study in its entirety: The study looked at changes in the T cell repertoire across pregnancy in women with multiple sclerosis.

In this sample, this clone turned up once. Its recognized antigen is unknown. No base quality values were provided; no much bigger clone lies one nucleotide off. Libraries were prepared through the immunoSEQ multiplex PCR assay. What TCRdb holds here is the immuneACCESS table cut down to in-frame rearrangements. Part of the clones is not present; checked against another copy, under half of the missing clones reflect an unresolved V gene, and the others are unexplained. This sample is represented by roughly 80,000 clones; around 92% of them were singletons. Around 2.6% of the sample is taken by the ten largest. Clipping removes 6 bases from V and 5 bases from J, with 9 as the unmatched junction base count. The CDR3 runs 15 amino acids, cysteine and phenylalanine included. Of the read, only the CDR3 DNA is kept; its 45 bases are in frame from base 1. Looking up the germline V gene (reference sequence) yields CDR1 LNHDA and CDR2 SQIVND.

The sequence came from a female donor with multiple sclerosis, enrolled in a pregnancy study. The sequencing here drew on peripheral blood, taken before pregnancy. The sequence links TRBV19 to TRBJ1-4, with 7 middle bases fitting TRBD1. The DNA sequence is as follows: TGTGCCAGTAGGTTAGCCGGGACAGTAAATGAAAAACTGTTTTTT. This is translated as CASRLAGTVNEKLFF.